These T cell receptor beta chains were read from a single sample in a study of cytomegalovirus exposure and HLA in healthy donors. Assay used: immunoSEQ multiplex PCR; TCRdb lists only in-frame clones, some missing. The sample includes roughly 190,000 clones, approximately 86% of them seen just once. Sequencing used PBMCs. The receptors were sampled from a woman under 30 in good health and CMV-seronegative. CDR3s include the opening cysteine and the closing phenylalanine or tryptophan. A D gene is named only where the DNA matches it firmly.

-	TRBJ2-3	TRBV14	TGTGCCAGCAGCCAACCCCCAAGGGGGAAGCAGTATTTT	CASSQPPRGKQYF
TRBD2	TRBJ2-7	TRBV7-9	TGTGCCAGCAGCGACCCCTTGGCGGGAGGGGTCCCCTACGAGCAGTACTTC	CASSDPLAGGVPYEQYF
-	TRBJ1-2	TRBV11-2	TGTGCCAGCAGCTTACAACCCGGACAGCCCCCCTATGGCTACACCTTC	CASSLQPGQPPYGYTF
TRBD2	TRBJ2-7	TRBV18	TGTGCCAGCTCAGAACTAGCGGGAGCCCCCTACGAGCAGTACTTC	CASSELAGAPYEQYF
-	TRBJ2-7	TRBV5-6	TGTGCCAGCAGCCCCGGGTCAACCTACGAGCAGTACTTC	CASSPGSTYEQYF
-	TRBJ1-1	TRBV6-1	TGTGCCAGCAGTGAGCCGGGAGGGAACACTGAAGCTTTCTTT	CASSEPGGNTEAFF
TRBD1	TRBJ1-2	TRBV4-3	TGCGCCAGCAGCCAAGCGACAGGGGGCAACTATGGCTACACCTTC	CASSQATGGNYGYTF
-	TRBJ1-1	TRBV7-9	TGTGCCAGCAGCTTAGCGGGCGGGTACACTGAAGCTTTCTTT	CASSLAGGYTEAFF
-	TRBJ2-1	TRBV5-1	TGCGCCAGCAGCTTGGTCGGGGGCAATGAGCAGTTCTTC	CASSLVGGNEQFF
TRBD1	TRBJ1-4	TRBV28	TGTGCCAGCAGTACCCGACAGGGGATGTTTGAAAAACTGTTTTTT	CASSTRQGMFEKLFF
-	TRBJ2-3	TRBV7-8	TGTGCCAGCAGCTCACAGACAGATACGCAGTATTTT	CASSSQTDTQYF
-	TRBJ1-1	TRBV10-2	TGCGCCAGCAGTGAGGGGGCGGTTGAAGCTTTCTTT	CASSEGAVEAFF
TRBD1	TRBJ1-1	TRBV29-1	TGCAGCGTTGCCCTGGGACAGGGGACGAACACTGAAGCTTTCTTT	CSVALGQGTNTEAFF
TRBD1	TRBJ1-2	TRBV4-2	TGTGCCAGCAGCCAGGGATCCGGGACAGGGGGCGTTGGCTACACCTTC	CASSQGSGTGGVGYTF
-	TRBJ1-2	TRBV7-9	TGTGCCAGCACCCGAAGTGGTCTTCCGGAGAACTATGGCTACACCTTC	CASTRSGLPENYGYTF
TRBD1	TRBJ1-4	TRBV27	TGTGCCAGCAGTTTAGGGGGGACAGATACGAAAAAACTGTTTTTT	CASSLGGTDTKKLFF
-	TRBJ2-3	TRBV9	TGTGCCAGCAGCGTAGAAGGAAAGAGGACAGATACGCAGTATTTT	CASSVEGKRTDTQYF
-	TRBJ1-1	TRBV6-4	TGTGCCAGCAGTGTTTCAGGGAACACTGAAGCTTTCTTT	CASSVSGNTEAFF
-	TRBJ1-3	TRBV4-2	TGTGCCAGCAGCCAAGAGGCGGGCAGAGGAAACACCATATATTTT	CASSQEAGRGNTIYF
-	TRBJ1-5	TRBV4-1	TGCGCCAGCAGCCTCAGAACGTGGGGAGATCAGCCCCAGCATTTT	CASSLRTWGDQPQHF
TRBD1	TRBJ1-4	TRBV18	TGTGCCAGCTCACTTACGTTCGACAGGGGAGAAGAAAAACTGTTTTTT	CASSLTFDRGEEKLFF
-	TRBJ1-1	TRBV19	TGTGCCAGTAGTATTTGGGCAGACACTGAAGCTTTCTTT	CASSIWADTEAFF